This T cell receptor beta chain was documented in a study of Graves' ophthalmopathy and Graves' hyperthyroidism. Findings and limits, study-wide: Most expanded clonotypes in thyroid above 0.001 frequency also showed up in blood. Classification of ophthalmopathy versus stable hyperthyroidism by a 13-signature model yielded under 90% sensitivity and 75% to 84% specificity.

At least ten counts were recorded for this clonotype. The antigen remains undetermined. The TCR beta CDR3 regions underwent amplification from RNA transcripts. Second-round multiplex PCR came after a first-round RT-PCR that employed HTBI primers. TCRdb re-analysed the multiplex PCR reads in MiXCR, keeping a single row per CDR3 protein. In the table there are 350,000 to 450,000 distinct CDR3 sequences, around 19% of which are singletons. V dropped 0 bases and J dropped 2 bases, with 16 bases sitting between them. The CDR3 contains 17 residues. The germline CDR1 and CDR2 sequences are MNHEY and SMNVEV (reference sequence).

V usage is TRBV27 and J usage is TRBJ1-1, with D tentatively TRBD1 (5 bases). Sequencing input: peripheral blood. This sequence was found in a woman younger than 30 with Graves' ophthalmopathy. In DNA form, the CDR3 reads TGTGCCAGCAGTTTATCGAGGGGCAGGCCCCTTAACACTGAAGCTTTCTTT. Protein: CASSLSRGRPLNTEAFF.